This T cell receptor beta chain was recorded in a study of blood T cell repertoires in COVID-19. The germline V gene encodes CDR1 MNHEY and CDR2 SMNVEV (reference sequence). The length of the CDR3 is 17 residues. Deletions cut 6 bases from V and 2 bases from J, with 21 bases between. In its sample, this clone was seen once. Libraries were prepared by immunoSEQ multiplex PCR; TCRdb keeps only in-frame clonotypes and omits some of them. The sample has hundreds of thousands of clones, 75% to 90% seen once; the top ten hold about an eighth. J is TRBJ2-3 and V is TRBV27; no reliable D call. This receptor was identified in a woman aged 55-70 years with acute or convalescent COVID-19. Sequencing was done on a sample of peripheral blood. The CDR3, as DNA: TGTGCCAGCAGCCCGTCGTCAGGTCCTATACTCACAGATACGCAGTATTTT. Translated: CASSPSSGPILTDTQYF.